These T cell receptor beta chains were read from a single sample in a study of molecular identifiers for immune sequencing clone quantification. TCRdb used MiXCR to reprocess the PCR reads, holding one entry per CDR3 protein. The data contain approximately 630,000 distinct CDR3 sequences, around 25% of them singletons. Material for sequencing was naive CD8+ T cells from blood, with Jurkat cell RNA spiked in. The receptors shown here come from a human donor in good health. Some libraries in this study had Jurkat cell RNA spiked in. CDR3s include the opening cysteine and the closing phenylalanine or tryptophan.

V gene	CDR3 protein
TRBV27	CASSLWSSIGPGNSPLHF
TRBV20-1	CSARDWSEHTEQYF
TRBV19	CASRMGTRGTDTQYF
TRBV6-5	CASSEDPGQLSGYTF
TRBV27	CASSPTVGELFF
TRBV12-3/TRBV12-4	CASSPLGLAWDEQYF
TRBV20-1	CSARDRLEVGLRGELFF
TRBV10-3	CAISETGRGYGYTF
TRBV29-1	CSAGTSGGITDTQYF
TRBV29-1	CSARTGLNQPQHF
TRBV19	CATRRTDATNEKLFF
TRBV7-9	CASSLDVTGYTDTQYF
TRBV28	CASSFSATGLTSYEQYF
TRBV13	CASSLQLGTTDTQYF
TRBV25-1	CASSDWKTYEQYF
TRBV10-1	CASRLPTETANQPQHF
TRBV30	CAWSLTGLANQPQHF
TRBV6-2/TRBV6-3	CASSMGSLGTEAFF
TRBV30	CARSGWASEAFF
TRBV7-8	CASSLALAGGYNEQFF
TRBV4-2	CARRQDVGGSGPYF
TRBV9	CASSAGALTEAFF
TRBV27	CASSFGTPMTEAFF
TRBV7-7	CASSLGTSGDAYEQYF
TRBV4-2	CASSQREGTAYEQYF
TRBV6-5	CASSPAARHYEQYF
TRBV19	CASSMAGEETQYF
TRBV10-3	CATRDPTHTGELFF
TRBV9	CASSVDTGNSPLHF
TRBV6-2/TRBV6-3	CASSYSLTHLNTEAFF
TRBV27	CASSLRGAYYDYTF
TRBV28	CASSRDGQGFSGANVLTF
TRBV30	CAWRNRDGYTF
TRBV25-1	CASSDISGTNTGELFF
TRBV14	CASSQDTGQETQYF
TRBV29-1	CSVGDSSYEQYF
TRBV14	CASSQAGSSPEAFF
TRBV11-2	CASSRAGGSLGTNEKLFF
TRBV19	CASSIYGGTDTQYF
TRBV20-1	CSARFSNTEAFF
TRBV29-1	CSVGDYPNEQFF
TRBV16	CASSQSFDGVYGYTF